The present T cell receptor beta chain was sequenced within a study of blood T cell repertoires in COVID-19 (dated by TCRdb to the early 2020s). A note on the overall study: Samples from collaborators originated in the United States, Italy and Spain and spanned both the acute and convalescent phases of COVID-19. HLA class I and class II types, where available, came from metadata supplied by the sample provider rather than from assay-based typing. Samples came from the ongoing ImmuneRACE study (first 160 participants) plus 1,254 subjects from 6 global collaborators. Sample metadata almost always included a de-identified subject ID, COVID-19 status, age in years and sex. A freely available public database, intended as a resource for researchers studying the immune response to SARS-CoV-2, is where the repertoires were released. Deeply sampled blood TCRbeta repertoires from subjects exposed to, actively infected with, or recovered from COVID-19 were included in the dataset. The material from the prospective study consisted of cDNA or gDNA derived from T cells, B-cell-depleted T cells, or PBMCs. General study outcomes and caveats: The quantity of clinical and demographic metadata differed by source and by participant and was supplied without curation.

Participants in the prospective study were aged roughly 18 to 100 years, lived in 20 to 25 United States geographic areas, and enrolled through a virtual design. To assign participants to cohorts, the prospective study relied on clinical history that participants themselves reported in a screening survey and a study questionnaire. Mobile phlebotomists in the prospective study collected whole blood, serum and a nasopharyngeal or oropharyngeal swab from every participant. Over an approximately 2-month period, participants in the prospective study had the option of providing additional blood draws and questionnaires. Prospective study blood samples were shipped either frozen or at room temperature before DNA extraction. As to this clone: This clone's antigen is unknown. A junction end diverges from the germline sequence, so it may reflect a read error.

The germline V gene (reference sequence) gives CDR1 as DFQATT and CDR2 as SNEGSKA. Including cysteine and phenylalanine, the CDR3 has 9 amino acids. Only the CDR3 DNA stays, 27 bases, in frame from base 1. TCRbeta CDR3 regions were amplified from genomic DNA using the immunoSEQ Assay, a bias-controlled multiplex PCR. Under the source paper's analysis protocol: The number of nucleated cells in each sample was estimated by amplification of reference gene primers within the assay. To quantify the absolute abundance of each unique TCRbeta CDR3 rearrangement, sequence reads were collapsed and filtered. For each sample, productive Simpson clonality was calculated as the square root of Simpson's diversity index across productive rearrangements. As stored in TCRdb, this immuneACCESS dataset retains in-frame rearrangements with V and J assigned. A fraction of the clones does not appear; measured against another copy, unresolved V genes explain less than half of the discrepancy, and the remainder lacks a known reason. Clone size and the V and J calls come from that table; the DNA yielded D and trimming. Present in this sample are about 230,000 clones, more than 70% of which were seen just once. Jointly, the top ten make up 2.5% of the sample.

The clonotype was recovered from a woman aged 40 to 49 with acute COVID-19. The sample consisted of PBMCs or T cells enriched from blood (not recorded which). The rearranged chain carries TRBV20-1 and TRBJ1-1, and TRBD1 matches 7 of the central bases. In nucleotide form, the sequence is TGCAGTGCTGGAGAGGACAGGAGCTTT. It specifies CSAGEDRSF.